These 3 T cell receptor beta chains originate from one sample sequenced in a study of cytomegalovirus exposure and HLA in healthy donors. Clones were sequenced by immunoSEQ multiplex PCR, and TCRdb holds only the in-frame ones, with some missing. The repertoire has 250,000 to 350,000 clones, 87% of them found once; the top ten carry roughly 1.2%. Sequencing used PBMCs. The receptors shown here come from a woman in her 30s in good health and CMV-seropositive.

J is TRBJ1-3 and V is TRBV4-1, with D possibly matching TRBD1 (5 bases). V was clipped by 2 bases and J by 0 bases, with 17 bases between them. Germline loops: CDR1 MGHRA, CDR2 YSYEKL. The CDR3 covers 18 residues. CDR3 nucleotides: TGCGCCAGCAGCCAACCGGGACGGCGTCCTACCTCTGGAAACACCATATATTTT. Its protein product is CASSQPGRRPTSGNTIYF.

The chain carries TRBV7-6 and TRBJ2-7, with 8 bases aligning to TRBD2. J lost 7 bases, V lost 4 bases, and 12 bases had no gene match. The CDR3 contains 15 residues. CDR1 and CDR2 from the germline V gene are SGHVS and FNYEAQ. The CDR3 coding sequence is TGTGCCAGCAGCTCCTCCGGGGGGGGGTCTGAAGAGCAGTACTTC. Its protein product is CASSSSGGGSEEQYF.

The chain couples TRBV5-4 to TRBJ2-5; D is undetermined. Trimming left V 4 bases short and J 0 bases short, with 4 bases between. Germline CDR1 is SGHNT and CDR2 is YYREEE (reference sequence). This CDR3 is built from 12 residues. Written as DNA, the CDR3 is TGTGCCAGCAGCATAGACCAAGAGACCCAGTACTTC. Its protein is CASSIDQETQYF. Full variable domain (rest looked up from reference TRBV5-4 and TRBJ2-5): ETGVTQSPTHLIKTRGQQVTLRCSSQSGHNTVSWYQQALGQGPQFIFQYYREEENGRGNFPPRFSGLQFPNYSSELNVNALELDDSALYLCASSIDQETQYFGPGTRLLVL.